The 30 T cell receptor beta chains below were found in one sample sequenced in a study of Tregs in tolerant kidney transplant recipients. Repertoires were generated with immunoSEQ multiplex PCR, while TCRdb's copy carries only in-frame clones and drops some. The table shows approximately 100,000 clones, with more than 85% occurring only once. The sample here was CD4+ T cells from blood, taken before the transplant. The receptors derive from a human donor who received a combined kidney and bone marrow transplant.

V and J are TRBV7-2 and TRBJ2-6; 11 positions agree with TRBD1. Trimming took 11 bases from V and 0 from J; bases not matched to a gene: 9. The CDR3 has 17 residues. Germline V gives CDR1 SGHTA, CDR2 FQGNSA. The CDR3 region is CAGKGQGESSGANVLTF. The CDR3 nucleotides read TGTGCCGGGAAGGGACAGGGGGAATCCTCTGGGGCCAACGTCCTGACTTTC.

The J gene is TRBJ2-4, the V gene TRBV29-1; D perhaps matches TRBD2 (7 bases). The CDR3 covers 13 residues. Germline V lookup: CDR1 SQVTM, CDR2 ANQGSEA. The V end was cut by 2 bases, the J end by 8 bases, with 13 bases between. The CDR3 protein is CSVERRGADIQYF. The CDR3 nucleotides read TGCAGCGTTGAACGTCGGGGGGCGGACATTCAGTACTTC.

The genes are TRBV2 and TRBJ2-5; TRBD2 matches at 12 bases. The CDR3 spans 14 residues. Germline V gene sequence: CDR1 SNHLY, CDR2 FYNNEI. V lost 9 bases to trimming and J lost 3 bases; unmatched junction nucleotides: 5. The chain's CDR3 is CASNRLAGEETQYF. CDR3 DNA: TGTGCCAGTAACCGACTAGCGGGGGAAGAGACCCAGTACTTC. Full variable domain (missing parts from reference TRBV2 and TRBJ2-5): EPEVTQTPSHQVTQMGQEVILRCVPISNHLYFYWYRQILGQKVEFLVSFYNNEISEKSEIFDDQFSVERPDGSNFTLKIRSTKLEDSAMYFCASNRLAGEETQYFGPGTRLLVL.

The chain uses TRBV6-1 and TRBJ1-1; D remains ambiguous. Germline loops: CDR1 MNHNS, CDR2 SASEGT. The ends were cut back, 3 bases at V and 0 bases at J, with 11 bases in the middle. The length of the CDR3 is 15 residues. Written as DNA, the CDR3 is TGTGCCAGCAGTGAGATTAGCCCACTGAACACTGAAGCTTTCTTT. It yields the protein CASSEISPLNTEAFF.

The rearrangement uses TRBV9 and TRBJ2-1; 7 bases align to TRBD1. Germline loops: CDR1 SGDLS, CDR2 YYNGEE. V shed 4 bases and J 2 bases; nucleotides not matched to a gene: 9. This CDR3 comprises 16 residues. This chain's CDR3 is CASSLTPGQTYNEQFF. The CDR3, as DNA: TGTGCCAGCAGCCTTACTCCGGGACAGACCTACAATGAGCAGTTCTTC.

With respect to this clone: The junction departs from germline at one end; a sequencing error may be responsible. This sample also contains other DNA sequences that code for the same CDR3. This chain connects TRBV4-1 to TRBJ1-6; D not resolved. There are 16 residues in the CDR3. Germline-derived CDR1 and CDR2 are MGHRA and YSYEKL. In DNA, the CDR3 is TGCGCCAGCAGCCTCGGTCAGGCGATTTATAATTCCCCCCTCCACTTT. It is translated as CASSLGQAIYNSPLHF.

The chain employs TRBV27 and TRBJ2-4; 9 positions agree with TRBD1. In germline, CDR1 is MNHEY, CDR2 SMNVEV (reference sequence). The CDR3 has 15 residues. J was trimmed by 3 bases and V by 6 bases; bases with no gene match: 6. CDR3 DNA: TGTGCCAGCAGCGAGGGACAGGGCAGCAAAAACATTCAGTACTTC. Its protein product is CASSEGQGSKNIQYF.

The chain has TRBV7-7 and TRBJ2-6, with 10 bases aligning to TRBD1. V trimming: 5 bases; J trimming: 0 bases; junction bases outside the gene matches: 7. The CDR3 has 18 residues. Germline CDR1 is SSHAT and CDR2 is FNYEAQ (reference sequence). CDR3 bases: TGTGCCAGCAGCCCGGGACAGGGGCCCTACTCTGGGGCCAACGTCCTGACTTTC. Translating it yields CASSPGQGPYSGANVLTF.

The chain has TRBV4-1 and TRBJ2-3; no firm D call. V was pared by 0 bases and J by 3 bases, with 13 bases between. CDR1 is MGHRA, CDR2 YSYEKL, per germline. The CDR3 has 16 amino acids. CDR3 in DNA: TGCGCCAGCAGCCAAGAAGACCGTCCGAGGACAGATACGCAGTATTTT. It yields the protein CASSQEDRPRTDTQYF.

V usage is TRBV14 and J usage is TRBJ1-1, with D perhaps matching TRBD1 (6 bases). The ends were cut back, 6 bases at V and 0 bases at J, with 17 bases in the middle. The CDR3 is 16 residues long. Germline V lookup: CDR1 SGHDN, CDR2 FVKESK. The DNA of the CDR3 is TGTGCCAGCAGTTCTCCTTTAACAGGGCTGAACACTGAAGCTTTCTTT. This translates into CASSSPLTGLNTEAFF.

The chain is built from TRBV7-9 and TRBJ1-1; D is uncertain. The ends were cut back, 1 base at V and 8 bases at J, with 11 bases in the middle. This CDR3 is built from 13 residues. The germline gives CDR1 SEHNR, CDR2 FQNEAQ (reference sequence). CDR3 amino acids: CASSLELVTEAFF. The CDR3 DNA reads TGTGCCAGCAGCTTAGAGTTAGTAACCGAAGCTTTCTTT.

This sequence joins TRBV19 and TRBJ1-3; tentatively, D is TRBD1 (5 bases). The ends were cut back, 1 base at V and 0 bases at J, with 10 bases in the middle. Per the germline V gene, CDR1 is LNHDA and CDR2 is SQIVND (reference sequence). This CDR3 is 16 amino acids long. CDR3 DNA sequence: TGTGCCAGTAGTATAGGCCGGGGGGTCTCTGGAAACACCATATATTTT. Translated: CASSIGRGVSGNTIYF.

This clone is a singleton in its sample. The chain recombines TRBV5-1 with TRBJ2-5, with TRBD1 as a possible D gene (6 bases). This CDR3 has 16 amino acids. Germline CDR1 SGHRS, CDR2 YFSETQ. V was pared by 4 bases and J by 4 bases, with 20 bases between. The CDR3 nucleotides read TGCGCCAGCAGCAACCACCTACAGGGTGCGGGAGAGACCCAGTACTTC. Amino acids: CASSNHLQGAGETQYF.

The rearrangement joins TRBV7-3 to TRBJ1-6; 8 nucleotides align to TRBD1. The CDR3 sequence is 15 residues long. From germline, CDR1 is SGHTA and CDR2 FQGTGA. V lost 4 bases and J lost 8; bases outside the gene matches: 7. The CDR3 loop reads CASSSGTGTYSPLHF. The CDR3 coding sequence is TGTGCCAGCAGCTCTGGGACAGGCACCTATTCACCCCTCCACTTT.

The V gene is TRBV7-7, the J gene TRBJ1-1; TRBD1 aligns across 8 bases. The CDR3 has 16 amino acids. Germline V gene data show CDR1 as SSHAT and CDR2 as FNYEAQ (reference sequence). V shed 2 bases and J 1 base; nucleotides not matched to a gene: 6. The CDR3 spells CASSLFRGPPNTEAFF. CDR3 bases: TGTGCCAGCAGCTTATTCAGGGGGCCCCCGAACACTGAAGCTTTCTTT.

The genes are TRBV5-1 and TRBJ2-5; D is ambiguous. Germline V gene data show CDR1 as SGHRS and CDR2 as YFSETQ. With 5 bases removed from V and 4 bases from J, the gap between germline ends came to 15 bases. The CDR3 spans 14 residues. The CDR3 spells CASRSGLNLETQYF. Here the CDR3 DNA reads TGCGCCAGCAGATCAGGTTTGAATTTAGAGACCCAGTACTTC.

This clone was detected only a few times. CDR3 in DNA: TGTGCCAGTAGTTCTCCGACCTCAAACAGAAATGAGCAGTTCTTC. As protein: CASSSPTSNRNEQFF. The chain links TRBV19 to TRBJ2-1; D remains unclear. Germline CDR1 is LNHDA and CDR2 is SQIVND (reference sequence). V lost 5 bases and J lost 7, with 18 bases in between. There are 15 residues in the CDR3.

V and J are TRBV4-3 and TRBJ2-5, with a possible D match to TRBD1 (5 bases). The CDR3 totals 14 residues. The V end lost 1 base, the J end lost 5 bases, and 11 bases lay between the germline ends. Germline V gives CDR1 LGHNA, CDR2 YSLEER. The CDR3 coding sequence is TGCGCCAGCAGCCAAGTCAGACAGAGCGAGACCCAGTACTTC. It codes for CASSQVRQSETQYF.

The chain has TRBV7-9 and TRBJ2-5; 7 bases are shared with TRBD2. The length of the CDR3 is 14 residues. The V segment lost 4 bases and the J segment 2 bases; nucleotides outside the gene matches: 4. Per germline, CDR1 SEHNR and CDR2 FQNEAQ (reference sequence). CDR3: CASSYGGKQETQYF. The DNA of the CDR3 is TGTGCCAGCAGCTACGGGGGGAAACAAGAGACCCAGTACTTC.

V and J are TRBV4-1 and TRBJ1-4, with D possibly being TRBD1 (5 bases). Looked up from germline, CDR1 is MGHRA and CDR2 is YSYEKL. CDR3 size: 15 residues. Deletions cut 1 base from V and 2 bases from J, with 8 bases between. The CDR3 sequence: CASSQGQGTNEKLFF. In nucleotides, the CDR3 is TGCGCCAGCAGCCAAGGGCAGGGTACTAATGAAAAACTGTTTTTT.

This clone was seen a few times. The chain joins TRBV5-8 to TRBJ2-2; D call uncertain. Germline-derived CDR1 and CDR2 are SGHTS and YDEGEE. V was trimmed by 0 bases and J by 8 bases, leaving 8 bases between them. The CDR3 covers 13 residues. The CDR3 is CASSLVIQGELFF. The CDR3 bases are TGTGCCAGCAGCTTGGTGATACAAGGGGAGCTGTTTTTT.

The table lists this clone with a count of one. This chain uses TRBV27 with TRBJ2-1; D gene unclear. V lost 1 base and J lost 7, with 14 bases in between. In germline, CDR1 is MNHEY, CDR2 SMNVEV (reference sequence). The CDR3 length is 15 residues. CDR3 sequence reads: CASSLYAVYSNEQFF. DNA for the CDR3: TGTGCCAGCAGTTTATACGCGGTTTACTCAAATGAGCAGTTCTTC.

The chain's CDR3 is CASSLVAGEYYEQYF. The DNA of the CDR3 is TGCGCCAGCAGCTTGGTAGCGGGAGAGTACTACGAGCAGTACTTC. The chain uses TRBV5-1 and TRBJ2-7, with 9 bases lining up with TRBD2. The germline V gene encodes CDR1 SGHRS and CDR2 YFSETQ. This CDR3 contains 15 residues. V gave up 0 bases and J gave up 3 bases; unmatched junction bases: 4. The full variable domain, its missing parts supplied by reference TRBV5-1 and TRBJ2-7, is KAGVTQTPRYLIKTRGQQVTLSCSPISGHRSVSWYQQTPGQGLQFLFEYFSETQRNKGNFPGRFSGRQFSNSRSEMNVSTLELGDSALYLCASSLVAGEYYEQYFGPGTRLTVT.

This chain uses TRBV4-2 with TRBJ2-1; possible D gene TRBD1, 5 bases. Germline V gene lookup returns CDR1 LGHNA and CDR2 YNFKEQ. The CDR3 spans 16 residues. The V and J ends lost 1 base and 7 bases respectively, with 17 bases between them. CDR3 in DNA: TGTGCCAGCAGCCAAGCGGGCAGGGTAATCTCAAATGAGCAGTTCTTC. This encodes CASSQAGRVISNEQFF.

The rearrangement joins TRBV6-5 to TRBJ1-1; tentative D call: TRBD1 (6 bases). CDR3 size: 14 residues. Germline V lookup: CDR1 MNHEY, CDR2 SVGAGI. The germline V and J ends were trimmed by 2 bases and 10 bases, with 17 bases remaining between them. CDR3 sequence: CASSYTGTPSAAFF. Here the CDR3 DNA reads TGTGCCAGCAGTTACACGGGGACACCCTCTGCAGCTTTCTTT.

This clone came up once. The CDR3: CASARDSTYEQYF. The CDR3 coding sequence is TGTGCCAGCGCAAGGGACAGCACCTACGAGCAGTACTTC. V is TRBV18 and J is TRBJ2-7; TRBD1 matches 7 bases. Trimming at V came to 8 bases and at J to 2 bases, leaving 6 bases not matched to a gene. CDR1 KGHSH and CDR2 LQKENI come from the germline V gene. CDR3 length: 13 residues.

The chain is built from TRBV15 and TRBJ2-7, with 7 bases identical to TRBD1. J lost 2 bases, V lost 5 bases, and 9 bases had no gene match. The CDR3 has 15 residues. CDR1 LNHNV and CDR2 YYDKDF come from the germline V gene (reference sequence). The CDR3 nucleotides read TGTGCCACCAGCCAATGGGACAGATTAACCTACGAGCAGTACTTC. Protein sequence: CATSQWDRLTYEQYF.

DNA of the CDR3: TGTGCCAGCAGCTTCGAGGGGACAGTCTACGAGCAGTACTTC. This codes for CASSFEGTVYEQYF. The chain carries TRBV7-2 and TRBJ2-7, with 7 positions matching TRBD1. The CDR3 loop spans 14 amino acids. V lost 3 bases to trimming and J lost 3 bases; unmatched junction nucleotides: 5. Germline V lookup: CDR1 SGHTA, CDR2 FQGNSA.

The chain uses TRBV5-1 and TRBJ2-3; 7 bases are a match to TRBD2. Germline-derived CDR1 and CDR2 are SGHRS and YFSETQ. J lost 9 bases, V lost 4 bases, and 23 bases had no gene match. CDR3 length: 18 amino acids. CDR3 DNA: TGCGCCAGCAGCCCCGTGGTGAGATCGGGGGGAGAAAGAGACACGCAGTATTTT. Translated: CASSPVVRSGGERDTQYF.

The J gene is TRBJ2-2, the V gene TRBV7-6; 10 positions match TRBD2. V shed 6 bases and J 5 bases; nucleotides not matched to a gene: 15. This CDR3 has 18 amino acids. CDR1 and CDR2 (germline): SGHVS, FNYEAQ. The CDR3: CASSLPGLARKSTGELFF. CDR3 nucleotide sequence: TGTGCCAGCAGTTTGCCGGGACTAGCGCGAAAGAGTACCGGGGAGCTGTTTTTT.